The next 17 T cell receptor beta chains were all read from a single sample in a study of control samples from healthy donors and cancer patients. This table comes from immunoSEQ multiplex PCR, and its TCRdb copy is limited to in-frame clones, with some not included. The sample yields roughly 51,000 clones, approximately 89% seen once. The sequenced material came from PBMCs. These receptors were collected from a man aged 35 to 55 with colorectal cancer.

V is TRBV12-3 or TRBV12-4 and J is TRBJ1-4; D is unclear. The CDR3 consists of 11 residues. Trimming removed 5 bases from V and 4 bases from J, with 2 bases in between. Here the CDR3 DNA reads TGTGCCAGCAGTCGTAATGAAAAACTGTTTTTT. Translating it yields CASSRNEKLFF.

The sample holds one count of this clone. The rearrangement links TRBV5-1 to TRBJ2-1; D is possibly TRBD2 (5 bases). The CDR3 contains 13 residues. V lost 4 bases and J lost 4, with 9 bases in between. In germline, CDR1 is SGHRS, CDR2 YFSETQ. The CDR3 DNA follows: TGCGCCAGCAGCCCCGCGGGTTACAATGAGCAGTTCTTC. This encodes CASSPAGYNEQFF.

V usage is TRBV2 and J usage is TRBJ1-6; 8 bases map to TRBD1. CDR1 is SNHLY, CDR2 FYNNEI, per germline. The CDR3 sequence is 14 residues long. V was pared by 5 bases and J by 7 bases, with 4 bases of the junction left unmatched. The CDR3: CASSTGTGNSPLHF. CDR3 sequence (DNA): TGTGCCAGCAGTACCGGGACAGGAAATTCACCCCTCCACTTT.

This chain uses TRBV27 with TRBJ2-7, with D possibly being TRBD2 (5 bases). Germline CDR1 and CDR2: MNHEY and SMNVEV (reference sequence). Trimming stripped 0 bases from V and 6 bases from J, with 12 bases between. The CDR3 length is 14 residues. CDR3 DNA sequence: TGTGCCAGCAGTTTATCGAGGGCCAATCCCGAGCAGTACTTC. Amino acids: CASSLSRANPEQYF.

The V and J genes are TRBV7-9 and TRBJ1-1, with 7 bases fitting TRBD1. This CDR3 has 14 residues. The junction had 8 bases not matched to a gene; V was cut back by 5 bases and J by 5 bases. Per germline, CDR1 SEHNR and CDR2 FQNEAQ (reference sequence). The CDR3: CASSTQGFRTEAFF. The CDR3 DNA follows: TGTGCCAGCAGCACACAGGGGTTTCGGACTGAAGCTTTCTTT.

The gene calls are TRBV19 and TRBJ1-5; no clear D gene. The CDR3 consists of 15 residues. Trimming left V 4 bases short and J 2 bases short, with 12 bases between. CDR1 LNHDA and CDR2 SQIVND come from the germline V gene (reference sequence). The CDR3 coding sequence is TGTGCCAGTAGTACGATCGGCGGAGGCAATCAGCCCCAGCATTTT. It yields the protein CASSTIGGGNQPQHF.

V usage is TRBV18 and J usage is TRBJ1-2; a possible D gene is TRBD1 (6 bases). Germline V gives CDR1 KGHSH, CDR2 LQKENI. V was clipped by 6 bases and J by 8 bases, with 13 bases between them. The CDR3 contains 12 residues. The CDR3 here is CASSAGAWGYTF. As DNA, the CDR3 is TGTGCCAGCTCTGCGGGGGCGTGGGGCTACACCTTC.

V is TRBV6-5 and J is TRBJ1-2, with TRBD1 matching over 7 bases. V trimming: 6 bases; J trimming: 7 bases; junction bases outside the gene matches: 8. The CDR3 loop spans 13 amino acids. Germline CDR1 MNHEY, CDR2 SVGAGI. The CDR3 spells CASRPDRVAGYTF. The DNA for the CDR3 is TGTGCCAGCAGACCCGACAGGGTTGCTGGCTACACCTTC.

The chain uses TRBV7-9 and TRBJ1-4, with D possibly being TRBD1 (6 bases). V dropped 6 bases and J dropped 5 bases, with 13 bases sitting between them. Germline V gives CDR1 SEHNR, CDR2 FQNEAQ (reference sequence). This CDR3 spans 14 amino acids. The CDR3 DNA sequence: TGTGCCAGCAGGATGGACAGTACCAATGAAAAACTGTTTTTT. This encodes CASRMDSTNEKLFF.

The CDR3 nucleotides read TGTGCCACCAGCAGAGATGGGCTAGGCGAGCAGTACTTC. Translating it yields CATSRDGLGEQYF. The rearrangement joins TRBV15 to TRBJ2-7, with D uncertain. The CDR3 covers 13 residues. Germline CDR1 reads LNHNV; CDR2 reads YYDKDF (reference sequence). Deletions cut 0 bases from V and 6 bases from J, with 9 bases between.

Here the CDR3 reads CASSLGTNYGYTF. The CDR3 nucleotides are TGTGCCAGCAGTTTAGGGACTAACTATGGCTACACCTTC. This chain uses TRBV27 with TRBJ1-2; D is unclear. V was clipped by 2 bases and J by 0 bases, with 4 bases between them. This CDR3 is 13 amino acids long. Germline CDR1 MNHEY, CDR2 SMNVEV (reference sequence).

This chain uses TRBV7-9 with TRBJ2-7; unclear D gene. Per the germline V gene, CDR1 is SEHNR and CDR2 is FQNEAQ (reference sequence). Trimming removed 4 bases at V and 0 bases at J, with 10 bases between. The CDR3 is 14 amino acids. CDR3 nucleotide sequence: TGTGCCAGCAGCTCGACGCGAGACTCCTACGAGCAGTACTTC. Protein sequence: CASSSTRDSYEQYF.

This clone has a handful of counts. The genes are TRBV2 and TRBJ2-7, with 11 positions matching TRBD2. After removal of 1 base from V and 4 bases from J, the junction contained 3 bases not matched to a gene. Germline CDR1 reads SNHLY; CDR2 reads FYNNEI. This CDR3 has 15 residues. The CDR3 sequence is CASSEELAGEYEQYF. DNA of the CDR3: TGTGCCAGCAGTGAAGAACTAGCGGGAGAGTACGAGCAGTACTTC.

The rearrangement links TRBV19 to TRBJ2-2; D is undetermined. The V gene lost 3 bases and the J gene lost 0 bases, with 17 bases spanning the gap. Germline V lookup: CDR1 LNHDA, CDR2 SQIVND (reference sequence). The CDR3 runs 18 residues. CDR3 loop: CASSIWLEVAANTGELFF. CDR3 bases: TGTGCCAGTAGTATCTGGCTAGAGGTGGCCGCGAACACCGGGGAGCTGTTTTTT.

The rearrangement uses TRBV12-5 and TRBJ2-1; a weak D match, TRBD2 (5 bases). The CDR3 spans 12 residues. The germline V gene encodes CDR1 LGHNT and CDR2 FRNRAP. V lost 7 bases, J lost 10 bases, and 14 bases lay in between. CDR3 residues: CASALLGVEQFF. The CDR3 coding sequence is TGTGCTAGTGCCCTTCTCGGGGTAGAGCAGTTCTTC.

The chain has TRBV5-1 and TRBJ1-6; 7 nucleotides align to TRBD1. The CDR3 runs to 15 residues. With 3 bases clipped from V and 8 bases from J, the junction kept 8 bases outside the gene matches. Germline CDR1 is SGHRS and CDR2 is YFSETQ. The CDR3 nucleotides read TGCGCCAGCAGCTGGCACGACAGGGTGGATTCACCCCTCCACTTT. Protein: CASSWHDRVDSPLHF. Using reference TRBV5-1 and TRBJ1-6 for the parts outside the CDR3, the full variable domain is KAGVTQTPRYLIKTRGQQVTLSCSPISGHRSVSWYQQTPGQGLQFLFEYFSETQRNKGNFPGRFSGRQFSNSRSEMNVSTLELGDSALYLCASSWHDRVDSPLHFGNGTRLTVT.

V usage is TRBV5-4 and J usage is TRBJ2-3; D gene uncertain. CDR1 is SGHNT, CDR2 YYREEE, per germline (reference sequence). The CDR3 has 14 amino acids. V lost 0 bases and J lost 6, with 11 bases in between. CDR3 residues: CASSLAPPSDTQYF. CDR3 sequence (DNA): TGTGCCAGCAGCTTGGCGCCGCCCTCGGATACGCAGTATTTT.